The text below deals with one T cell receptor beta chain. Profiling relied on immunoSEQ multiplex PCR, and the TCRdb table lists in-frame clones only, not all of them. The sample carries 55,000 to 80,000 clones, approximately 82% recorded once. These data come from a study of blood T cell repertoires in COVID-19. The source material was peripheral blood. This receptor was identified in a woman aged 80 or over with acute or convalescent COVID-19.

The CDR3 sequence: CASGTSLGLNTEAFF. For the CDR3, the DNA is TGCGCCAGCGGTACTTCCTTGGGGCTGAACACTGAAGCTTTCTTT. V gene TRBV5-1 combines with J gene TRBJ1-1, with D possibly matching TRBD1 (5 bases). V lost 7 bases and J 0 bases, leaving 16 bases between the germline ends. The CDR3 is made up of 15 amino acids. Per germline, CDR1 SGHRS and CDR2 YFSETQ.